This T cell receptor beta chain was documented in a study of blood T cell repertoires in COVID-19. Study in general: T cells, B-cell-depleted T cells, or PBMCs provided the cDNA or gDNA that served as material.

Original analysis: Amplification with reference gene primers provided the estimates of nucleated cell counts. Sequenced by immunoSEQ multiplex PCR; TCRdb stores in-frame clones only, minus some. From that table come the V and J calls and clone size; the DNA was used to work out D and trimming. The data contain 100,000 to 120,000 clones, roughly four fifths of them singletons. With 2 bases removed from V and 0 bases from J, the gap between germline ends came to 13 bases. The CDR3 extends over 17 amino acids. Germline values: CDR1 SGHTA, CDR2 FQGNSA. The sequenced sample consisted of peripheral blood. The clonotype comes from a woman in her 70s with acute or convalescent COVID-19. J is TRBJ1-4 and V is TRBV7-2, with D tentatively TRBD1 (5 bases). The CDR3: CASSLLMAGATNEKLFF. As DNA, the CDR3 is TGTGCCAGCAGCTTACTAATGGCGGGGGCAACTAATGAAAAACTGTTTTTT. The full variable domain, its missing parts supplied by reference TRBV7-2 and TRBJ1-4, is GAGVSQSPSNKVTEKGKDVELRCDPISGHTALYWYRQSLGQGLEFLIYFQGNSAPDKSGLPSDRFSAERTGGSVSTLTIQRTQQEDSAVYLCASSLLMAGATNEKLFFGSGTQLSVL.